This record covers a single TCR beta chain. Its matching antigen is unknown. The CDR3 has 14 amino acids. V dropped 6 bases and J dropped 5 bases, with 14 bases sitting between them. The germline V gene encodes CDR1 MNHEY and CDR2 SVGAGI. The sample is drawn from a study of identifying expanded T cells in peripheral blood. Study results and limitations: Across healthy donors, higher total template counts meant significantly greater approximately 2-week count variance. About 1.2 clones differed between technical replicates, versus around 15 and 19 over time.

The assay was immunoSEQ multiplex PCR, and TCRdb's table has in-frame clones only and misses some. The sample yields roughly 120,000 clones, about nine tenths seen once. The sequenced sample was blood. The J gene is TRBJ1-3, the V gene TRBV6-5; maybe TRBD1 (6 bases). This TCR derives from a person aged 18-69 years in good health. This CDR3 reads CASRSDSSRNTIYF. The DNA for the CDR3 is TGTGCCAGCAGGTCGGACAGCTCAAGAAACACCATATATTTT.